This T cell receptor beta chain came from a study of control samples from healthy donors and cancer patients. Clones were sequenced by immunoSEQ multiplex PCR, and TCRdb holds only the in-frame ones, with some missing. The sample holds about 110,000 clones, approximately 88% seen once. V shed 4 bases, J shed 4 bases, and the junction held 13 bases outside the gene matches. This CDR3 contains 16 residues. Germline assignment: CDR1 SGHRS and CDR2 YFSETQ. The origin of this receptor is a woman aged 55 to 70 with lung cancer. The V gene is TRBV5-1, the J gene TRBJ1-2; 7 bases align to TRBD1. Material for sequencing was PBMCs. CDR3 sequence reads: CASSIGTASIGYGYTF. The CDR3 DNA sequence: TGCGCCAGCAGCATCGGGACAGCCAGCATAGGCTATGGCTACACCTTC.